These 21 T cell receptor beta chains share one sample of origin, sequenced in a study of cytotoxic CD8 clonotypes in ibrutinib-treated CLL. Clones were sequenced by immunoSEQ multiplex PCR, and TCRdb holds only the in-frame ones, with some missing. The table includes some 140,000 clones, 91% detected once. This specimen was PBMCs, taken after 12 months of ibrutinib treatment. Receptors were obtained from a human donor with chronic lymphocytic leukemia.

The chain couples TRBV27 to TRBJ2-5, with D possibly TRBD2 on 6 matching bases. CDR3 size: 13 residues. The V gene lost 6 bases and the J gene lost 2 bases, with 10 bases spanning the gap. Germline loops: CDR1 MNHEY, CDR2 SMNVEV (reference sequence). The DNA of the CDR3 is TGTGCCAGCAGCTGGGGACTGCAAGAGACCCAGTACTTC. It yields the protein CASSWGLQETQYF.

The chain is built from TRBV11-2 and TRBJ2-6; no clear D. The germline V and J ends were trimmed by 3 bases and 2 bases, with 8 bases remaining between them. Germline CDR1 SGHAT, CDR2 FQNNGV. The CDR3 extends over 15 amino acids. DNA for the CDR3: TGTGCCAGCAGCTTTTTACTGGCTGGGGCCAACGTCCTGACTTTC. This codes for CASSFLLAGANVLTF.

The chain combines TRBV6-5 with TRBJ2-5, with a possible D match to TRBD2 (5 bases). Trimming shortened V by 8 bases and J by 4 bases, and 8 bases separated the two germline ends. The CDR3 totals 11 residues. Per germline, CDR1 MNHEY and CDR2 SVGAGI. CDR3 coding DNA: TGTGCCAGCGCTCGGGGAGAGACCCAGTACTTC. Its protein product is CASARGETQYF.

The rearrangement joins TRBV6-1 to TRBJ2-1; 8 nucleotides agree with TRBD2. The junction had 6 bases not matched to a gene; V was cut back by 1 base and J by 7 bases. Germline lookup yields CDR1 MNHNS and CDR2 SASEGT. This CDR3 contains 15 residues. In nucleotides, the CDR3 is TGTGCCAGCAGTGAAGATCCAGCGGGAGTAAATGAGCAGTTCTTC. It is translated as CASSEDPAGVNEQFF.

The DNA of the CDR3 is TGTGCCAGTAGTAAGACTAGCGCACGTTACTCCTACAATGAGCAGTTCTTC. This sequence encodes CASSKTSARYSYNEQFF. The rearrangement links TRBV19 to TRBJ2-1, with TRBD2 matching over 8 bases. V lost 4 bases to trimming and J lost 0 bases; unmatched junction nucleotides: 8. CDR1 and CDR2 (germline): LNHDA, SQIVND (reference sequence). CDR3 size: 17 residues.

The chain joins TRBV27 to TRBJ2-1; D is possibly TRBD1 (6 bases). CDR3 length: 15 amino acids. Germline V gene sequence: CDR1 MNHEY, CDR2 SMNVEV (reference sequence). Trimming pared 3 bases from V and 2 bases from J, leaving 11 bases between. For the CDR3, the DNA is TGTGCCAGCAGTTTCCGGGACACCGCCTACAATGAGCAGTTCTTC. Translation gives CASSFRDTAYNEQFF.

V gene TRBV18 combines with J gene TRBJ2-7; D may be TRBD1 (6 bases). V lost 0 bases to trimming and J lost 4 bases, with 13 bases between them. The CDR3 runs 15 residues. The germline V gene encodes CDR1 KGHSH and CDR2 LQKENI. CDR3 nucleotides: TGTGCCAGCTCACCACCATCAGGGGCCGTTTACGAGCAGTACTTC. Translation: CASSPPSGAVYEQYF. The variable domain in full, with the rest retrieved from reference TRBV18 and TRBJ2-7, is NAGVMQNPRHLVRRRGQEARLRCSPMKGHSHVYWYRQLPEEGLKFMVYLQKENIIDESGMPKERFSAEFPKEGPSILRIQQVVRGDSAAYFCASSPPSGAVYEQYFGPGTRLTVT.

This clone was seen more than once but under ten times. The chain uses TRBV19 and TRBJ2-2, with 9 bases matching TRBD1. The J segment lost 6 bases and the V segment lost 5 bases, leaving 10 bases of the junction unmatched. Germline V CDR1 and CDR2: LNHDA, SQIVND (reference sequence). The CDR3 is 16 amino acids. This chain's CDR3 is CASSRGTGKSPGELFF. For the CDR3, the DNA is TGTGCCAGTAGTCGGGGGACAGGGAAAAGTCCCGGGGAGCTGTTTTTT.

V gene TRBV19 combines with J gene TRBJ2-7; TRBD1 aligns across 8 bases. CDR1 LNHDA and CDR2 SQIVND come from the germline V gene (reference sequence). Losses at the gene ends were 2 bases for V and 2 bases for J; bases not matched to a gene: 2. The CDR3 is 14 residues long. CDR3 bases: TGTGCCAGTAGTATAAGGACAGGGACCTACGAGCAGTACTTC. This sequence encodes CASSIRTGTYEQYF. The full variable domain, rest sourced from reference TRBV19 and TRBJ2-7, is DGGITQSPKYLFRKEGQNVTLSCEQNLNHDAMYWYRQDPGQGLRLIYYSQIVNDFQKGDIAEGYSVSREKKESFPLTVTSAQKNPTAFYLCASSIRTGTYEQYFGPGTRLTVT.

This sequence joins TRBV7-9 and TRBJ2-7; D not certain. The CDR3 is 12 residues long. V gave up 3 bases and J gave up 6 bases, with 9 bases separating them. Per germline, CDR1 SEHNR and CDR2 FQNEAQ (reference sequence). The CDR3: CASSFLNGEQYF. The DNA of the CDR3 is TGTGCCAGCAGCTTTCTTAACGGCGAGCAGTACTTC.

This sequence joins TRBV9 and TRBJ2-3; D is unresolved. V lost 0 bases and J lost 6, with 5 bases in between. The germline CDR1 and CDR2 sequences are SGDLS and YYNGEE. This CDR3 is built from 12 residues. The DNA for the CDR3 is TGTGCCAGCAGCGTAGGGCTCGATACGCAGTATTTT. Translated: CASSVGLDTQYF.

This chain joins TRBV6-5 and TRBJ2-7; no clear D. With 5 bases removed from V and 2 bases from J, the gap between germline ends came to 4 bases. Looked up from germline, CDR1 is MNHEY and CDR2 is SVGAGI. This CDR3 is built from 11 residues. In DNA, the CDR3 is TGTGCCAGCAGTCAAACCTACGAGCAGTACTTC. Encoded protein: CASSQTYEQYF.

The genes are TRBV5-1 and TRBJ1-4; 9 positions match TRBD1. Trimming removed 7 bases from V and 3 bases from J; junction bases left unmatched: 1. This CDR3 contains 13 residues. Germline CDR1 reads SGHRS; CDR2 reads YFSETQ. This CDR3 reads CASRTGANEKLFF. CDR3 DNA sequence: TGCGCCAGCCGGACAGGGGCTAATGAAAAACTGTTTTTT.

This chain uses TRBV19 with TRBJ1-3; TRBD1 might be the D (5 bases). The CDR3 has 13 amino acids. V lost 8 bases and J 1 base, leaving 9 bases between the germline ends. CDR1 is LNHDA and CDR2 is SQIVND in the germline V gene (reference sequence). Here the CDR3 DNA reads TGTGCCAGTCCCAACAGGTCTGGAAACACCATATATTTT. It specifies CASPNRSGNTIYF. The full variable domain, its missing parts supplied by reference TRBV19 and TRBJ1-3, is DGGITQSPKYLFRKEGQNVTLSCEQNLNHDAMYWYRQDPGQGLRLIYYSQIVNDFQKGDIAEGYSVSREKKESFPLTVTSAQKNPTAFYLCASPNRSGNTIYFGEGSWLTVV.

The chain is built from TRBV27 and TRBJ2-1; 10 positions agree with TRBD2. The trim removed 5 bases at V and 10 bases at J, leaving 11 bases unmatched. Per germline, CDR1 MNHEY and CDR2 SMNVEV (reference sequence). The CDR3 loop spans 15 amino acids. The CDR3 is CASSPRTSGDQEQFF. CDR3 DNA: TGTGCCAGCAGTCCCCGGACTAGCGGCGATCAGGAGCAGTTCTTC.

The V call is TRBV29-1, the J call TRBJ2-1; no clear D gene. This CDR3 region has 14 residues. Looked up from germline, CDR1 is SQVTM and CDR2 is ANQGSEA. Trimming pared 4 bases from V and 2 bases from J, leaving 12 bases between. CDR3 region: CSVGRLPAYNEQFF. Here the CDR3 DNA reads TGCAGCGTTGGACGCTTGCCCGCCTACAATGAGCAGTTCTTC.

The chain joins TRBV28 to TRBJ2-3; TRBD2 agrees at 7 bases. The V segment lost 7 bases and the J segment 2 bases; nucleotides outside the gene matches: 9. The CDR3 covers 15 residues. From germline, CDR1 is MDHEN and CDR2 SYDVKM. CDR3 loop: CASNRASGYTDTQYF. The CDR3 nucleotides read TGTGCCAGCAATAGGGCTAGCGGCTACACAGATACGCAGTATTTT.

In this sample, this clone turned up once. The rearrangement links TRBV13 to TRBJ2-3; D unclear. CDR3 length: 13 amino acids. Trimming took 3 bases from V and 2 from J, leaving 6 bases between them. CDR1 is PRHDT and CDR2 is FYEKMQ in the germline V gene (reference sequence). The CDR3: CASSLADTDTQYF. For the CDR3, the DNA is TGTGCCAGCAGCTTGGCTGACACAGATACGCAGTATTTT.

This clone was detected a few times. The rearrangement joins TRBV10-2 to TRBJ2-7; D is uncertain. CDR3 length: 13 residues. V was shortened by 3 bases and J by 2 bases, with 8 bases between the two germline ends. Germline CDR1 reads WSHSY; CDR2 reads SAAADI. The CDR3 sequence is CASSEGTPYEQYF. CDR3 sequence (DNA): TGCGCCAGCAGTGAAGGCACTCCCTACGAGCAGTACTTC.

This chain connects TRBV29-1 to TRBJ2-7; D tentatively reads TRBD1 or TRBD2 (5 bases each). This CDR3 has 11 amino acids. V was cut by 7 bases and J by 3 bases, with 10 bases left in between. CDR1 and CDR2 (germline): SQVTM, ANQGSEA. CDR3 residues: CSANGGYEQYF. As DNA, the CDR3 is TGCAGCGCCAATGGGGGCTACGAGCAGTACTTC.

The gene calls are TRBV4-2 and TRBJ2-1; D uncertain. With 3 bases removed from V and 2 bases from J, the gap between germline ends came to 5 bases. The germline CDR1 and CDR2 sequences are LGHNA and YNFKEQ. The CDR3 length is 13 residues. In DNA, the CDR3 is TGTGCCAGCAGCCAGTTAACCTACAATGAGCAGTTCTTC. It codes for CASSQLTYNEQFF.